This record covers a single T cell receptor (beta chain). This entry belongs to a study of blood T cell repertoires in COVID-19. Looking at the study overall: Samples taken during acute and convalescent COVID-19 were collected in the United States, Italy and Spain. The cDNA or gDNA used as material had been derived from T cells, B-cell-depleted T cells, or PBMCs.

How the authors handled the data: Nucleated cell number was recorded as an estimate derived from reference gene primer amplification. Libraries were prepared by immunoSEQ multiplex PCR; TCRdb keeps only in-frame clonotypes and omits some of them. V and J calls and clone size are as listed in that table; D and trimming were resolved from the DNA. The table includes about 47,000 clones, roughly 87% detected once. This CDR3 region has 14 residues. Germline V gene lookup returns CDR1 SGHNT and CDR2 YYREEE (reference sequence). Trimming at V came to 8 bases and at J to 4 bases, leaving 5 bases not matched to a gene.

The sample taken for sequencing was peripheral blood. The clonotype originates from a man aged 50 or older with active COVID-19. The gene calls are TRBV5-4 and TRBJ2-2, with 10 nucleotides matching TRBD2. CDR3 in DNA: TGTGCCAGTAAGCGGGAGGGCCCCACCGGGGAGCTGTTTTTT. Residues: CASKREGPTGELFF.